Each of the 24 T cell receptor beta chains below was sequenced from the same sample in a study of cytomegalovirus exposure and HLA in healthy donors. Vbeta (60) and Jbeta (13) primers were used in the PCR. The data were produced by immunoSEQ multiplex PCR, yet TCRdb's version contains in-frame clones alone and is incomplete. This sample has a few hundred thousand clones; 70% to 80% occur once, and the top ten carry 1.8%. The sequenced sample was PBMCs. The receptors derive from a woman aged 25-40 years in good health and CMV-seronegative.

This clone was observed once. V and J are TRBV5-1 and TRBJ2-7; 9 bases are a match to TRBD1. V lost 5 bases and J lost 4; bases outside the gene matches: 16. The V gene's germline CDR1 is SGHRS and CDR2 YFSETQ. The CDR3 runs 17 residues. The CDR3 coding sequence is TGCGCCAGCAGGAATCCGGTCTTGGGGACAGGGTTGTACGAGCAGTACTTC. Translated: CASRNPVLGTGLYEQYF. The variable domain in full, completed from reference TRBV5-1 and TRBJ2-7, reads KAGVTQTPRYLIKTRGQQVTLSCSPISGHRSVSWYQQTPGQGLQFLFEYFSETQRNKGNFPGRFSGRQFSNSRSEMNVSTLELGDSALYLCASRNPVLGTGLYEQYFGPGTRLTVT.

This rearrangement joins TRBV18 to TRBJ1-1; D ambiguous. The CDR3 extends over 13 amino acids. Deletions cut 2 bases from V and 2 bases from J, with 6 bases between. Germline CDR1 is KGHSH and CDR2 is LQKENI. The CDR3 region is CASSPALNTEAFF. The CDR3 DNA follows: TGTGCCAGCTCACCAGCGCTAAACACTGAAGCTTTCTTT. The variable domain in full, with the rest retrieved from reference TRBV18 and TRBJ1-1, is NAGVMQNPRHLVRRRGQEARLRCSPMKGHSHVYWYRQLPEEGLKFMVYLQKENIIDESGMPKERFSAEFPKEGPSILRIQQVVRGDSAAYFCASSPALNTEAFFGQGTRLTVV.

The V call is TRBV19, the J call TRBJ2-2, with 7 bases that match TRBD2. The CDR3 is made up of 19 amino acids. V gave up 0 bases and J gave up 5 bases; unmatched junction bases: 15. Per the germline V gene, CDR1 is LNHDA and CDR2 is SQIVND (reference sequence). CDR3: CASSIDWAGELSYTGELFF. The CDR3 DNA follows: TGTGCCAGTAGTATAGATTGGGCGGGAGAGCTAAGTTATACCGGGGAGCTGTTTTTT.

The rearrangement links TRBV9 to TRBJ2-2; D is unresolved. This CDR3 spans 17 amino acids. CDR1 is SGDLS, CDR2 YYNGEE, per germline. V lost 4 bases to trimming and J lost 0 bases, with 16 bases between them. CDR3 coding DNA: TGTGCCAGCAGCTATAGACTCGGTCTCGCGAACACCGGGGAGCTGTTTTTT. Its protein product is CASSYRLGLANTGELFF.

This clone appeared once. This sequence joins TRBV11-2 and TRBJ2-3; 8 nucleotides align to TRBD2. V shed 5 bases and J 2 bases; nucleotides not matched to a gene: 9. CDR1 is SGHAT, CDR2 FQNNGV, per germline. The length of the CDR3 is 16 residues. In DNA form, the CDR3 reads TGTGCCAGCAGCCGACGCGGAGCGGGGGACACAGATACGCAGTATTTT. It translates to CASSRRGAGDTDTQYF.

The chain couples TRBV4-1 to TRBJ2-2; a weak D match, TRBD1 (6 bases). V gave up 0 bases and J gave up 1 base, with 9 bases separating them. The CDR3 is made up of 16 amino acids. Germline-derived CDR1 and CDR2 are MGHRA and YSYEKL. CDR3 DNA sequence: TGCGCCAGCAGCCAAGAAACGACAGGGAACACCGGGGAGCTGTTTTTT. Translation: CASSQETTGNTGELFF.

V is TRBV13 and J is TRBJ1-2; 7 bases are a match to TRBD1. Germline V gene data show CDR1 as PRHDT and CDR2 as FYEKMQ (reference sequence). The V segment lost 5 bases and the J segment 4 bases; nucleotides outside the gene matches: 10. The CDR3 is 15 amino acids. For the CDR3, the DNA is TGTGCCAGCAGCCCCTCTCGGACAGGTCCCTATGGCTACACCTTC. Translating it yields CASSPSRTGPYGYTF.

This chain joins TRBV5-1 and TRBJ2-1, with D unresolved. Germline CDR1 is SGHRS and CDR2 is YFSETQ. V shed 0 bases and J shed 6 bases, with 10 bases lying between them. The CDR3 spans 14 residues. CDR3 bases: TGCGCCAGCAGCTTGGACGCGCTTGGCAATGAGCAGTTCTTC. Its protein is CASSLDALGNEQFF.

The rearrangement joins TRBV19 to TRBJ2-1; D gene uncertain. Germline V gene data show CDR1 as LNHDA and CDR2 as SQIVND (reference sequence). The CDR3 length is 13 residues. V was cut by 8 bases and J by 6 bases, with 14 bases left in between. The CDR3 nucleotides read TGTGCCAGTTCTATCATCCGGTCCAATGAGCAGTTCTTC. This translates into CASSIIRSNEQFF.

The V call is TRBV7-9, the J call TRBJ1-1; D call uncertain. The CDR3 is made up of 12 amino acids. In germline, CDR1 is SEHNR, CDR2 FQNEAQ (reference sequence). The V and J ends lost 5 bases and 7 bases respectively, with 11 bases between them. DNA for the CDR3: TGTGCCAGCAGCCCTAGCGCCTTTGAAGCTTTCTTT. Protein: CASSPSAFEAFF.

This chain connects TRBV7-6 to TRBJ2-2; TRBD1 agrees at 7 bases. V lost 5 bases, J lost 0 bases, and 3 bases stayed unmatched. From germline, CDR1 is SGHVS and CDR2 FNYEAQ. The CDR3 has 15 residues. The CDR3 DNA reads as TGTGCCAGCAGCGACAGGGTAACGAACACCGGGGAGCTGTTTTTT. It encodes CASSDRVTNTGELFF.

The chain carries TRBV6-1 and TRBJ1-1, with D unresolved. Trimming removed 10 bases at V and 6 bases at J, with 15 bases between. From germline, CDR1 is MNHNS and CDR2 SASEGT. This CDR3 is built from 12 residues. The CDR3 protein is CAILSAGAEAFF. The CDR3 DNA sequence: TGTGCCATTCTTTCCGCTGGAGCTGAAGCTTTCTTT.

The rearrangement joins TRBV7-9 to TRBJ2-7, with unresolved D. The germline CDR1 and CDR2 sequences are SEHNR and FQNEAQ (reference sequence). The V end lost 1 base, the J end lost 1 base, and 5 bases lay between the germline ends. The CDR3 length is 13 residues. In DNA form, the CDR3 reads TGTGCCAGCAGCTTAGACAGATCCTACGAGCAGTACTTC. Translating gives CASSLDRSYEQYF.

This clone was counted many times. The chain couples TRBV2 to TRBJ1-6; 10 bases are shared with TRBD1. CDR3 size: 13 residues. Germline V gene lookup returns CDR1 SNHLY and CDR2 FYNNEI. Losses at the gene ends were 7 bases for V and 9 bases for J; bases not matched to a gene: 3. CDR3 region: CASTRDRGSPLHF. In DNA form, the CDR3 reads TGTGCCAGCACCCGGGACAGGGGTTCACCCCTCCACTTT.

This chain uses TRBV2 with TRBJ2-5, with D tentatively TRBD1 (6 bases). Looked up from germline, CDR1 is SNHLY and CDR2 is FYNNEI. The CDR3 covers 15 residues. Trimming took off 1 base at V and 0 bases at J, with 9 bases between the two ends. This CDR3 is CASSEGTGYQETQYF. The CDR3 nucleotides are TGTGCCAGCAGTGAAGGCACAGGGTACCAAGAGACCCAGTACTTC.

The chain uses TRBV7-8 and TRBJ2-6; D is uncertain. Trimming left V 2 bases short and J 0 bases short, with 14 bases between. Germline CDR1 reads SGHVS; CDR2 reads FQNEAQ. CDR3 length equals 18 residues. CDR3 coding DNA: TGTGCCAGCAGCTTATCGGGTTTGGATTTCTCTGGGGCCAACGTCCTGACTTTC. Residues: CASSLSGLDFSGANVLTF.

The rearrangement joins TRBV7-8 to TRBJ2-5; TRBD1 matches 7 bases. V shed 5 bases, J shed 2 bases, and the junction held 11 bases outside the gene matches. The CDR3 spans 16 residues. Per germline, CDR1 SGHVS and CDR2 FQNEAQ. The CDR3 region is CASSPRRDRLQETQYF. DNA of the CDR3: TGTGCCAGCAGCCCCCGCCGGGACAGACTACAAGAGACCCAGTACTTC. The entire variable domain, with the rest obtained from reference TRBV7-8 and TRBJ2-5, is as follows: GAGVSQSPRYKVAKRGQDVALRCDPISGHVSLFWYQQALGQGPEFLTYFQNEAQLDKSGLPSDRFFAERPEGSVSTLKIQRTQQEDSAVYLCASSPRRDRLQETQYFGPGTRLLVL.

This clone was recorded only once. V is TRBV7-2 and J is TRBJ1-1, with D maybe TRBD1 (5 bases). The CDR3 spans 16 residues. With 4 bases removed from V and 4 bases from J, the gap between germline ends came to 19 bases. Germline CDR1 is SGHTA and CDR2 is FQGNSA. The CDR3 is CASSSYSTASFTEAFF. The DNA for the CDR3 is TGTGCCAGCAGCTCTTATTCGACAGCGTCTTTCACTGAAGCTTTCTTT.

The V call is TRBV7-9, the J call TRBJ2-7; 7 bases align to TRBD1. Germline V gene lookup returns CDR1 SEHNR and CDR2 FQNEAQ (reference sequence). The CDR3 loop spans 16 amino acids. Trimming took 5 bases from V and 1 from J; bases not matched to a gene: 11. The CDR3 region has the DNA TGTGCCAGCAGCGCACCCCCGGGACAGCCTTCCTACGAGCAGTACTTC. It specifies CASSAPPGQPSYEQYF.

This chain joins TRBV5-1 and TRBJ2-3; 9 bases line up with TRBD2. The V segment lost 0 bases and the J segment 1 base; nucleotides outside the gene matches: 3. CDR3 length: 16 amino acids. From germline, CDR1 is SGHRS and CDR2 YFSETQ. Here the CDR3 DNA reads TGCGCCAGCAGCTTGGTAGCTAGCGGGGGCACAGATACGCAGTATTTT. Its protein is CASSLVASGGTDTQYF.

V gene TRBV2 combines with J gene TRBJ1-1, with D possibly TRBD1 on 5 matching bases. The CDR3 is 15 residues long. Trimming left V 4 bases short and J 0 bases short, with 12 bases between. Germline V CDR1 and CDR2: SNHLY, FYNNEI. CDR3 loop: CASSVSGPLNTEAFF. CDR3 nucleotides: TGTGCCAGCAGTGTATCAGGGCCCCTGAACACTGAAGCTTTCTTT.

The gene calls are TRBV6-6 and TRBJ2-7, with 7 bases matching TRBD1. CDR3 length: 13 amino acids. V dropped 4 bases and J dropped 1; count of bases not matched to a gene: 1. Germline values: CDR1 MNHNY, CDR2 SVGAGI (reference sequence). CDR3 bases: TGTGCCAGCAGTTTGACAGGGTCCTACGAGCAGTACTTC. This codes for CASSLTGSYEQYF.

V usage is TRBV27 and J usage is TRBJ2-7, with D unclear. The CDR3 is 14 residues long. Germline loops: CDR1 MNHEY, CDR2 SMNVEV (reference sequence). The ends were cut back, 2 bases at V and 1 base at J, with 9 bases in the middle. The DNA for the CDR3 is TGTGCCAGCAGTTTAGGGCAGAATTCCTACGAGCAGTACTTC. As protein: CASSLGQNSYEQYF.

The CDR3 sequence is CASSSTGGGNYGYTF. The DNA for the CDR3 is TGTGCCAGCAGCTCGACAGGGGGAGGTAACTATGGCTACACCTTC. The chain carries TRBV11-2 and TRBJ1-2; TRBD1 aligns across 9 bases. The CDR3 length is 15 residues. The germline V gene encodes CDR1 SGHAT and CDR2 FQNNGV. J was trimmed by 1 base and V by 4 bases; bases with no gene match: 4.